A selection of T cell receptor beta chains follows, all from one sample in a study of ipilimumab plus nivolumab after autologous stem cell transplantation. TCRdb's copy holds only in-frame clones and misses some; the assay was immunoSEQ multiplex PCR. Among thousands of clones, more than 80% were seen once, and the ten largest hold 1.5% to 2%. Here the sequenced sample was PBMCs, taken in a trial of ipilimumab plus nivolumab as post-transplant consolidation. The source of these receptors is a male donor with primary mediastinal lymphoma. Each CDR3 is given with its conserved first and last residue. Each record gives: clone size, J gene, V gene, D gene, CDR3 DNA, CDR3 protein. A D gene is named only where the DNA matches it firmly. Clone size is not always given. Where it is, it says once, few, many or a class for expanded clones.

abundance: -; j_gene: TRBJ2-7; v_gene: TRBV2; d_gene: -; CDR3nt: TGTGCCAGCAGTGAAAGTCTGTTCTACGAGCAGTACTTC; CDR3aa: CASSESLFYEQYF
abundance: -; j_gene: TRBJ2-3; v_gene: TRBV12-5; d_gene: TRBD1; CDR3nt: TGTGCTAGTGGTTTGGGACAGGGAAAAGACACAGATACGCAGTATTTT; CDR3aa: CASGLGQGKDTDTQYF
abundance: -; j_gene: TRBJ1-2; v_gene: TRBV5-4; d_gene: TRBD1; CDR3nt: TGTGCCAGCAGCTTACAGGGGGCTAACTATGGCTACACCTTC; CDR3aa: CASSLQGANYGYTF
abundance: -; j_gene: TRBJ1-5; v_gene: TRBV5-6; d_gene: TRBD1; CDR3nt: TGTGCCAGCAGCTTAGGACAGGGGGGTCAGCCCCAGCATTTT; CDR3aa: CASSLGQGGQPQHF
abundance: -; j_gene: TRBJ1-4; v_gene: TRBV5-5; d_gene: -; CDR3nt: TGTGCCAGCAGCTTGGAAGGGCTCGCGAATGAAAAACTGTTTTTT; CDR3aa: CASSLEGLANEKLFF
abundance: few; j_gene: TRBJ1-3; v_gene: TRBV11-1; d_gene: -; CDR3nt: TGTGCCAGCAGCAGACGACAGGCCTCCTCTGGAAACACCATATATTTT; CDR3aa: CASSRRQASSGNTIYF
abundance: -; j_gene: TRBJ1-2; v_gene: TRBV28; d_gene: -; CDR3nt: TGTGCCAGCAGTTTGGGCAGAAGCTATGGCTACACCTTC; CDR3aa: CASSLGRSYGYTF
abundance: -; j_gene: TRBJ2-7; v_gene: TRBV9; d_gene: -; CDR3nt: TGTGCCAGCAGCTCCACGTTCCTCGGCTCCTACGAGCAGTACTTC; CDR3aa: CASSSTFLGSYEQYF
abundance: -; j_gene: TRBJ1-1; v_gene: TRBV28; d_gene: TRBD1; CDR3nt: TGTGCCAGCAGTTACAGGGGCACATTCTTGAACACTGAAGCTTTCTTT; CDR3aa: CASSYRGTFLNTEAFF
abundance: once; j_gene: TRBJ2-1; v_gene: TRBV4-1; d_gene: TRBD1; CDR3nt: TGCGCCAGCAGCCAAGTTTTGGACAGGTTCGATGAGCAGTTCTTC; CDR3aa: CASSQVLDRFDEQFF
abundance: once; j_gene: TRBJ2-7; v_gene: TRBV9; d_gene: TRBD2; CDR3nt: TGTGCCAGCAGCCCTAGGGGGACTAGTCGGCACGAGCAGTACTTC; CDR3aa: CASSPRGTSRHEQYF
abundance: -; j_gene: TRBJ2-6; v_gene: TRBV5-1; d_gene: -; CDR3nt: TGCGCCAGCAGCTTGGCCGGATCAGGGGGGGGTGGGGCCAACGTCCTGACTTTC; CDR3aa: CASSLAGSGGGGANVLTF